The sequence of this T cell receptor beta chain was determined in a study of cytomegalovirus exposure and HLA in healthy donors. Study-wide findings and caveats: Cytomegalovirus-associated TCR beta chains were listed, numbering roughly 150. Productive status was seen about 90% or about 30% of the time for most TCR beta V segments in an earlier analysis.

The PCR contained 60 Vbeta and 13 Jbeta primers. Sequencing was performed with immunoSEQ multiplex PCR; in TCRdb, only in-frame clones are kept and a portion is missing. The sample has approximately 150,000 clones, over 70% seen once. A note on this clone: The antigen is unknown.

In germline, CDR1 is MDHEN, CDR2 SYDVKM. The CDR3 spans 15 residues. V lost 2 bases to trimming and J lost 5 bases; unmatched junction nucleotides: 4. This clonotype was sampled from a woman younger than 30 in good health and CMV-seronegative. This chain joins TRBV28 and TRBJ1-4, with 8 bases lining up with TRBD1. The source material was PBMCs. The chain's CDR3 is CASSLSGQGNEKLFF. The CDR3 coding sequence is TGTGCCAGCAGTTTAAGTGGACAGGGCAATGAAAAACTGTTTTTT.